Below are 28 T cell receptor beta chains sequenced from a single sample in a study of T cell repertoires in cytomegalovirus infection. TCRdb re-called the reads through MiXCR, storing one row per CDR3 protein. Here the sample spans almost 90,000 distinct CDR3 sequences, approximately 32% being singletons. Antigens of these TCRs are unknown. Here the sequenced sample was CD8+ T cells from cultured PBMCs, taken from culture after CMV antigen stimulation. These receptors were collected from a human donor in good health (CMV status not recorded). Some clones in this sample may be carry-over from other donors' samples.

In its sample, this clonotype was seen many times. The CDR3 nucleotides read TGCGCCAGCATCCTCGCCCCCGGGTCAACAGGGTTGAACACTGAAGCTTTCTTT. Protein: CASILAPGSTGLNTEAFF. V gene TRBV10-1 combines with J gene TRBJ1-1; tentatively, D is TRBD1 (6 bases). Looked up from germline, CDR1 is WNHNN and CDR2 is SYGVQD (reference sequence). The length of the CDR3 is 18 residues. V was pared by 7 bases and J by 0 bases, with 24 bases between.

This clonotype has more than one count but fewer than ten. CDR3: CASREAMNTEAFF. The CDR3 DNA is TGTGCCAGCAGAGAGGCCATGAACACTGAAGCTTTCTTT. This rearrangement joins TRBV7-9 to TRBJ1-1, with D hard to call. The CDR3 sequence is 13 residues long. Trimming took off 6 bases at V and 0 bases at J, with 8 bases between the two ends. The germline V gene has CDR1 SEHNR and CDR2 FQNEAQ (reference sequence).

There are a few counts of this clonotype. The rearrangement uses TRBV4-1 and TRBJ2-3; the D gene is possibly TRBD1 (6 bases). CDR3 length: 15 amino acids. From germline, CDR1 is MGHRA and CDR2 YSYEKL. V dropped 4 bases and J dropped 6 bases, with 17 bases sitting between them. The CDR3 region has the DNA TGCGCCAGCAGCCTCCGGGACACATATTTTGATACGCAGTATTTT. Its translation: CASSLRDTYFDTQYF.

This chain links TRBV28 with TRBJ2-7, with TRBD1 matching over 7 bases. CDR3 length: 16 residues. CDR1 is MDHEN, CDR2 SYDVKM, per germline. With V trimmed by 3 bases and J by 2 bases, 10 bases remained unmatched. The CDR3 region has the DNA TGTGCCAGCAGTTTCGGACCCGACAGGGTACCCTACGAGCAGTACTTC. It translates to CASSFGPDRVPYEQYF.

This chain uses TRBV7-6 with TRBJ1-1; TRBD1 matches at 10 bases. This CDR3 comprises 17 residues. With V trimmed by 1 base and J by 4 bases, 9 bases remained unmatched. Per germline, CDR1 SGHVS and CDR2 FNYEAQ. The CDR3: CASSLGTGGVGRTEAFF. DNA of the CDR3: TGTGCCAGCAGCTTAGGGACAGGGGGAGTCGGGCGCACTGAAGCTTTCTTT.

This chain links TRBV9 with TRBJ2-2; 11 bases fit TRBD2. Germline CDR1 reads SGDLS; CDR2 reads YYNGEE. V gave up 3 bases and J gave up 7 bases; unmatched junction bases: 8. The CDR3 loop spans 16 amino acids. CDR3 sequence: CASSALSGGVGGELFF. The CDR3 DNA sequence: TGTGCCAGCAGCGCCCTTAGCGGGGGGGTCGGCGGGGAGCTGTTTTTT.

This clonotype was detected only a few times. This sequence joins TRBV27 and TRBJ2-3; 12 nucleotides agree with TRBD2. Germline CDR1 MNHEY, CDR2 SMNVEV (reference sequence). This CDR3 has 16 amino acids. J was trimmed by 4 bases and V by 5 bases; bases with no gene match: 7. This CDR3 is CASSPTSGGYADTQYF. CDR3 DNA: TGTGCCAGCAGTCCGACTAGCGGGGGATATGCAGATACGCAGTATTTT.

This clonotype was picked up many times. The V and J genes are TRBV5-6 and TRBJ1-1; a possible D gene is TRBD1 (5 bases). V lost 0 bases and J lost 4, with 10 bases in between. The CDR3 is 14 amino acids. CDR1 SGHDT and CDR2 YYEEEE come from the germline V gene. CDR3: CASSLVYRPTEAFF. In DNA form, the CDR3 reads TGTGCCAGCAGCTTGGTATACAGGCCCACTGAAGCTTTCTTT.

In this sample, this clonotype turned up a few times. This sequence joins TRBV4-1 and TRBJ2-3; 10 nucleotides match TRBD2. The trim removed 5 bases at V and 2 bases at J, leaving 10 bases unmatched. There are 17 residues in the CDR3. Per germline, CDR1 MGHRA and CDR2 YSYEKL. CDR3 amino acids: CASSFSDSGGTTDTQYF. Here the CDR3 DNA reads TGCGCCAGCAGCTTTTCAGATAGCGGGGGGACCACAGATACGCAGTATTTT.

This chain links TRBV19 with TRBJ1-2; D remains ambiguous. Germline V gene data show CDR1 as LNHDA and CDR2 as SQIVND (reference sequence). The CDR3 covers 10 residues. V was shortened by 9 bases and J by 5 bases, with 7 bases between the two germline ends. CDR3 nucleotides: TGTGCCAGCCGCGGGTATGGCTACACCTTC. Its protein is CASRGYGYTF. Based on the CDR3 plus reference TRBV19 and TRBJ1-2, the full variable domain is DGGITQSPKYLFRKEGQNVTLSCEQNLNHDAMYWYRQDPGQGLRLIYYSQIVNDFQKGDIAEGYSVSREKKESFPLTVTSAQKNPTAFYLCASRGYGYTFGSGTRLTVV.

This clonotype was found many times. The chain has TRBV11-1 and TRBJ1-1, with D uncertain. This CDR3 is 13 amino acids long. V shed 2 bases and J shed 3 bases, with 7 bases lying between them. CDR1 and CDR2 from the germline V gene are SGHAT and FQDESV (reference sequence). This chain's CDR3 is CASSLQDYTEAFF. The CDR3 bases are TGTGCCAGCAGCTTACAAGATTACACTGAAGCTTTCTTT.

This rearrangement joins TRBV27 to TRBJ2-3, with D tentatively TRBD2 (6 bases). Trimming took off 5 bases at V and 2 bases at J, with 11 bases between the two ends. The germline gives CDR1 MNHEY, CDR2 SMNVEV (reference sequence). This CDR3 is 14 amino acids long. The CDR3 DNA reads TGTGCCAGCAGTCACGGACTAAACACAGATACGCAGTATTTT. Amino acids: CASSHGLNTDTQYF.

The V and J genes are TRBV6-5 and TRBJ1-1; possibly TRBD1 for D (5 bases). This CDR3 is 15 amino acids long. V shed 0 bases and J shed 11 bases, with 19 bases lying between them. Germline CDR1 MNHEY, CDR2 SVGAGI. DNA of the CDR3: TGTGCCAGCAGTTACTCGAAGGGGCTACCGTTGCCGGCTTTCTTT. Its protein product is CASSYSKGLPLPAFF.

The rearrangement links TRBV9 to TRBJ2-3, with D maybe TRBD2 (6 bases). CDR1 SGDLS and CDR2 YYNGEE come from the germline V gene. This CDR3 region has 15 residues. Between the trimmed V and J ends, which lost 1 base and 6 bases, there was a span of 15 bases. CDR3 amino acids: CASSVYGSGEDTQYF. For the CDR3, the DNA is TGTGCCAGCAGCGTATATGGTTCGGGGGAGGATACGCAGTATTTT.

V usage is TRBV6-5 and J usage is TRBJ2-7; 7 nucleotides agree with TRBD1. Trimming removed 0 bases from V and 2 bases from J; junction bases left unmatched: 10. The CDR3 contains 17 residues. CDR1 is MNHEY and CDR2 is SVGAGI in the germline V gene. DNA of the CDR3: TGTGCCAGCAGTTACTCGAATGTACAGGGGCATCCCTACGAGCAGTACTTC. Amino acids: CASSYSNVQGHPYEQYF.

This clonotype came up once. The rearrangement uses TRBV2 and TRBJ1-3; D not certain. With 8 bases removed from V and 3 bases from J, the gap between germline ends came to 8 bases. CDR1 and CDR2 (germline): SNHLY, FYNNEI. The CDR3 loop spans 12 amino acids. The CDR3 nucleotides read TGTGCCAGCGGTGGGAATGGAAACACCATATATTTT. It is translated as CASGGNGNTIYF.

On this clonotype: This is likely a read error, given that the CDR3 carries no conserved phenylalanine or tryptophan at its end. This chain links TRBV7-9 with TRBJ2-1, with 9 positions matching TRBD2. This CDR3 contains 17 residues. V lost 4 bases to trimming and J lost 12 bases; unmatched junction nucleotides: 19. Germline CDR1 SEHNR, CDR2 FQNEAQ (reference sequence). The CDR3, as DNA: TGTGCCAGCAGCTCAACACGGACTAGCGCGGGTTATAATTCGCAGTTCTCC. It yields the protein CASSSTRTSAGYNSQFS.

This clonotype was counted many times. J is TRBJ2-3 and V is TRBV24-1; 7 bases agree with TRBD1. Looked up from germline, CDR1 is KGHDR and CDR2 is SFDVKD. CDR3 length: 16 amino acids. V shed 3 bases and J 0 bases; nucleotides not matched to a gene: 5. CDR3 sequence: CATSDAGTVSTDTQYF. CDR3 bases: TGTGCCACCAGTGATGCCGGGACAGTAAGCACAGATACGCAGTATTTT.

The chain recombines TRBV7-7 with TRBJ2-7, with D possibly being TRBD2 (5 bases). This CDR3 is built from 13 residues. Per the germline V gene, CDR1 is SSHAT and CDR2 is FNYEAQ (reference sequence). Trimming took off 5 bases at V and 6 bases at J, with 14 bases between the two ends. The CDR3 loop reads CASSPTEAGEQYF. The CDR3 DNA reads TGTGCCAGCAGCCCCACGGAGGCGGGCGAGCAGTACTTC.

The chain carries TRBV7-9 and TRBJ2-3, with no clear D. The V and J ends lost 1 base and 4 bases respectively, with 3 bases between them. The CDR3 length is 12 residues. Germline V CDR1 and CDR2: SEHNR, FQNEAQ (reference sequence). The CDR3 DNA reads TGTGCCAGCAGCTTAGTCTCAGATACGCAGTATTTT. This sequence encodes CASSLVSDTQYF.

This clonotype has ten or more counts. V gene TRBV6-6 combines with J gene TRBJ2-1; 10 bases map to TRBD1. From germline, CDR1 is MNHNY and CDR2 SVGAGI (reference sequence). The CDR3 totals 17 residues. J was trimmed by 0 bases and V by 6 bases; bases with no gene match: 8. The chain's CDR3 is CASRRTGGKSSYNEQFF. CDR3 nucleotide sequence: TGTGCCAGCAGAAGGACAGGGGGGAAAAGCTCCTACAATGAGCAGTTCTTC.

The V and J genes are TRBV11-1 and TRBJ2-1; D remains ambiguous. V was pared by 0 bases and J by 5 bases, with 11 bases between. CDR3 length: 15 residues. From germline, CDR1 is SGHAT and CDR2 FQDESV (reference sequence). The CDR3 reads CASSLALREHNEQFF. The CDR3 DNA sequence: TGTGCCAGCAGCTTAGCGCTACGTGAGCACAATGAGCAGTTCTTC.

The gene calls are TRBV7-2 and TRBJ2-3, with TRBD2 matching 13 bases. V dropped 5 bases and J dropped 3; count of bases not matched to a gene: 2. Germline V gives CDR1 SGHTA, CDR2 FQGNSA. The CDR3 consists of 15 residues. The CDR3 DNA reads as TGTGCCAGCAGCGGGACTAGCGGGGCAACAGATACGCAGTATTTT. Translated, it gives CASSGTSGATDTQYF.

This clonotype showed up just once. This rearrangement joins TRBV9 to TRBJ2-5; TRBD1 is a possible D gene (5 bases). The V gene's germline CDR1 is SGDLS and CDR2 YYNGEE. V lost 0 bases, J lost 5 bases, and 5 bases lay in between. The CDR3 loop spans 12 amino acids. The CDR3 protein is CASSVGGETQYF. CDR3 coding DNA: TGTGCCAGCAGCGTAGGGGGCGAGACCCAGTACTTC.

The gene calls are TRBV7-8 and TRBJ2-1, with D possibly being TRBD1 (6 bases). V shed 5 bases and J shed 6 bases, with 11 bases lying between them. The CDR3 is made up of 13 amino acids. Germline V CDR1 and CDR2: SGHVS, FQNEAQ. DNA of the CDR3: TGTGCCAGCAGCATAGGGGGAACCAATGAGCAGTTCTTC. Residues: CASSIGGTNEQFF.

This chain links TRBV5-4 with TRBJ1-1, with 8 bases that match TRBD1. The CDR3 is made up of 15 amino acids. J was trimmed by 6 bases and V by 4 bases; bases with no gene match: 11. The germline CDR1 and CDR2 sequences are SGHNT and YYREEE (reference sequence). This chain's CDR3 is CASSLRQGYSAEAFF. The DNA for the CDR3 is TGTGCCAGCAGCCTCCGACAGGGGTACTCGGCTGAAGCTTTCTTT.

CDR3 amino acids: CASSQETGAGPYNEQFF. In nucleotides, the CDR3 is TGCGCCAGCAGCCAAGAGACAGGAGCGGGGCCCTACAATGAGCAGTTCTTC. This rearrangement joins TRBV4-1 to TRBJ2-1; D is perhaps TRBD2 (7 bases). The germline CDR1 and CDR2 sequences are MGHRA and YSYEKL. The germline V and J ends were trimmed by 0 bases and 2 bases, with 14 bases remaining between them. This CDR3 has 17 residues.

CDR3 region: CANSGSSGANVLTF. The CDR3 DNA is TGTGCCAATAGTGGGAGCTCTGGGGCCAACGTCCTGACTTTC. J is TRBJ2-6 and V is TRBV5-4, with a possible D match to TRBD2 (5 bases). Looked up from germline, CDR1 is SGHNT and CDR2 is YYREEE (reference sequence). V lost 9 bases to trimming and J lost 0 bases, with 10 bases between them. The CDR3 consists of 14 residues.